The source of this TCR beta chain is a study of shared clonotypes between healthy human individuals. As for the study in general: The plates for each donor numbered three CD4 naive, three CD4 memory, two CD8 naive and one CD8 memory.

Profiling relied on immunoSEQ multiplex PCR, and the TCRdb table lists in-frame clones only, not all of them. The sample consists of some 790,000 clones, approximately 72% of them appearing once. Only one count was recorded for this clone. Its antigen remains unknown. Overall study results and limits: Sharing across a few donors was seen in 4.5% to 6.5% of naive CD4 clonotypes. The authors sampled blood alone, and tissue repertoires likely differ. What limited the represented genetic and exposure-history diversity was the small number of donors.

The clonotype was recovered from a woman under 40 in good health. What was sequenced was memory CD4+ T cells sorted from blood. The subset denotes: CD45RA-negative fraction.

The CDR3 spells CATRKQGVLYEQYF. CDR3 in DNA: TGTGCCACCCGGAAACAGGGGGTCCTGTACGAGCAGTACTTC. The rearrangement uses TRBV10-3 and TRBJ2-7, with 8 bases aligning to TRBD1. With V trimmed by 10 bases and J by 4 bases, 12 bases remained unmatched. The V gene's germline CDR1 is ENHRY and CDR2 SYGVKD. This CDR3 comprises 14 residues.